Given below is one TCR beta chain in context. The data derive from a study of cytomegalovirus exposure and HLA in healthy donors. The PCR contained 60 Vbeta and 13 Jbeta primers. Sequenced by immunoSEQ multiplex PCR; TCRdb stores in-frame clones only, minus some. Among some 150,000 clones, over 75% were seen once, and the ten largest hold 5.7%. Germline V gene sequence: CDR1 MNHEY, CDR2 SVGAGI. V lost 6 bases to trimming and J lost 6 bases, with 15 bases between them. The CDR3 runs to 13 residues. Sequences were obtained from PBMCs. This sequence was found in a man under 40 in good health and CMV-seropositive. This chain uses TRBV6-5 with TRBJ2-7; a weak D match, TRBD1 (5 bases). CDR3 sequence reads: CASRQDLPSEQYF. The CDR3 DNA is TGTGCCAGCAGACAGGACCTCCCCTCCGAGCAGTACTTC.